This TCR beta chain was sequenced during a study of beta chain features in type 1 diabetes. CD45RO/CCR7/CD25/CD127/CD95/CD27 staining was used to isolate CD4+ naive, central memory, regulatory and stem cell-like memory cells by sorting. A note on this clone: Its specificity is unknown.

General observations from the study: VDJ junctions in type 1 diabetes patients carried more deletions and fewer insertions. Researchers report that Type 1 diabetes patients had moderately but significantly shorter TCRB CDR3s across all four CD4+ subsets. For patients, the naive, central memory and Treg TCRB repertoires appeared more alike than for healthy donors.

CDR1 and CDR2 from the germline V gene are SGDLS and YYNGEE. Trimming cost V 4 bases and J 0 bases, with 7 bases left between them. The CDR3 sequence is 13 residues long. The entirety of the isolated RNA underwent reverse transcription, so expressed TCRB transcripts were sequenced. Method: immunoSEQ multiplex PCR; TCRdb's copy keeps in-frame clones and lacks some. Of some 640,000 clones listed, around 15% are singletons. Material for sequencing was naive CD4+ T cells from blood. V gene TRBV9 combines with J gene TRBJ1-1, with D hard to call. The sequence was collected from a man younger than 30 with type 1 diabetes. CDR3 region: CASSSDMNTEAFF. The CDR3 DNA sequence: TGTGCCAGCAGCTCTGACATGAACACTGAAGCTTTCTTT.